The 9 T cell receptor beta chains presented below share a single source sample, sequenced in a study of cytomegalovirus exposure and HLA in healthy donors. Use of 60 Vbeta and 13 Jbeta primers characterized the PCR. Only in-frame clones appear in the TCRdb table, and some are missing; sequencing was by immunoSEQ multiplex PCR. The table records 95,000 to 150,000 clones, under 70% of them present only once. The specimen was PBMCs. The receptors were gathered from a man in his late teens or twenties in good health and CMV-seronegative.

This chain uses TRBV11-2 with TRBJ1-1; 8 nucleotides agree with TRBD1. V was clipped by 1 base and J by 7 bases; unmatched bases: 8. Germline V gives CDR1 SGHAT, CDR2 FQNNGV. The CDR3 totals 15 residues. CDR3 DNA sequence: TGTGCCAGCAGCTTAGGGGGGAGACAGGGGAGTGAAGCTTTCTTT. Translating it yields CASSLGGRQGSEAFF.

This chain connects TRBV29-1 to TRBJ1-1, with 7 positions matching TRBD1. The CDR3 extends over 16 amino acids. Germline-derived CDR1 and CDR2 are SQVTM and ANQGSEA. Unmatched junction bases numbered 14, after V lost 2 bases and J lost 5 bases. The CDR3 coding sequence is TGCAGCGTTGAAAGTGTCAGACAGGGCGGGGGGACTGAAGCTTTCTTT. As protein: CSVESVRQGGGTEAFF.

In this sample, this clone turned up a few times. The chain couples TRBV19 to TRBJ2-5; 7 nucleotides match TRBD1. The V gene's germline CDR1 is LNHDA and CDR2 SQIVND (reference sequence). This CDR3 is built from 15 residues. V lost 5 bases to trimming and J lost 0 bases; unmatched junction nucleotides: 6. The CDR3 DNA reads as TGTGCCAGTAGTCCACAGGGGTTGTACCAAGAGACCCAGTACTTC. Translation gives CASSPQGLYQETQYF. Full variable domain (remainder filled in from reference TRBV19 and TRBJ2-5): DGGITQSPKYLFRKEGQNVTLSCEQNLNHDAMYWYRQDPGQGLRLIYYSQIVNDFQKGDIAEGYSVSREKKESFPLTVTSAQKNPTAFYLCASSPQGLYQETQYFGPGTRLLVL.

CDR3 sequence: CASSVQGSNGYTF. Here the CDR3 DNA reads TGTGCCAGCAGCGTTCAGGGTTCCAATGGCTACACCTTC. V gene TRBV5-8 combines with J gene TRBJ1-2, with D tentatively TRBD1 (5 bases). The ends were cut back, 4 bases at V and 6 bases at J, with 13 bases in the middle. The CDR3 totals 13 residues. Germline V gene data show CDR1 as SGHTS and CDR2 as YDEGEE.

V usage is TRBV9 and J usage is TRBJ1-1, with a weak D call TRBD1 (5 bases). The CDR3 is 16 residues long. The V and J ends lost 0 bases and 4 bases respectively, with 16 bases between them. Germline CDR1 is SGDLS and CDR2 is YYNGEE. CDR3 in DNA: TGTGCCAGCAGCGTAGAGGAGGGACTCGGGAGCACTGAAGCTTTCTTT. The encoded protein is CASSVEEGLGSTEAFF.

The CDR3 coding sequence is TGTGCCAGTAGTAAGGCTGGGACTAGCATTTATGAGCAGTTCTTC. Encoded protein: CASSKAGTSIYEQFF. V usage is TRBV19 and J usage is TRBJ2-1, with 9 bases fitting TRBD2. Per the germline V gene, CDR1 is LNHDA and CDR2 is SQIVND (reference sequence). Trimming at V came to 4 bases and at J to 8 bases, leaving 9 bases not matched to a gene. The CDR3 runs to 15 residues.

With regard to this clone: One junction end disagrees with the germline gene, perhaps due to a read error. V is TRBV27 and J is TRBJ1-2; D may be TRBD1 (5 bases). CDR3 size: 15 residues. Germline V gene data show CDR1 as MNHEY and CDR2 as SMNVEV (reference sequence). Here the CDR3 DNA reads TGTGCCAGCAGTTTATCTCAGGGTTCCTTCTATGGCTACCCCTTC. Residues: CASSLSQGSFYGYPF.

The gene calls are TRBV28 and TRBJ2-1; the match to TRBD1 covers 9 bases. Germline CDR1 is MDHEN and CDR2 is SYDVKM. CDR3 length: 16 amino acids. Losses at the gene ends were 7 bases for V and 7 bases for J; bases not matched to a gene: 14. The CDR3 DNA is TGTGCCAGCAATCCCCGTGACAGGGGGAGGCCGAATGAGCAGTTCTTC. Translated, it gives CASNPRDRGRPNEQFF.

This chain uses TRBV5-4 with TRBJ2-7, with 9 bases matching TRBD1. From germline, CDR1 is SGHNT and CDR2 YYREEE (reference sequence). The V and J ends lost 0 bases and 2 bases, in that order; junction bases with no gene match: 6. The CDR3 is 16 amino acids. For the CDR3, the DNA is TGTGCCAGCAGCTTGGGAGGTGGGACAGGGCCCTACGAGCAGTACTTC. Its protein product is CASSLGGGTGPYEQYF.